A single sample gave rise to the 24 T cell receptor beta chains below, sequenced in a study of blood T cell repertoires in COVID-19. Here immunoSEQ multiplex PCR was the method, and the copy in TCRdb shows in-frame clones only, minus some. The data show a few hundred thousand clones, approximately 86% seen once. The sequencing input was peripheral blood. The receptors were sampled from a woman younger than 30 with acute or convalescent COVID-19.

Written as DNA, the CDR3 is TGTGCCAGCAGACCGGACAGCCTATATGGCTACACCTTC. This gives the protein CASRPDSLYGYTF. The J gene is TRBJ1-2, the V gene TRBV7-9; a weak D match, TRBD1 (6 bases). From germline, CDR1 is SEHNR and CDR2 FQNEAQ (reference sequence). The CDR3 has 13 residues. Trimming removed 6 bases at V and 5 bases at J, with 13 bases between.

The V and J genes are TRBV19 and TRBJ2-6; D possibly corresponds to TRBD1 (5 bases). This CDR3 contains 18 residues. The ends were cut back, 2 bases at V and 1 base at J, with 15 bases in the middle. Per the germline V gene, CDR1 is LNHDA and CDR2 is SQIVND (reference sequence). CDR3 amino acids: CASSISSRGFSGANVLTF. CDR3 nucleotide sequence: TGTGCCAGTAGTATATCGTCAAGGGGATTTTCTGGGGCCAACGTCCTGACTTTC.

The chain couples TRBV27 to TRBJ1-2; D may be TRBD1 (6 bases). Trimming took 7 bases from V and 4 from J, leaving 16 bases between them. Germline V lookup: CDR1 MNHEY, CDR2 SMNVEV (reference sequence). The CDR3 has 14 amino acids. The CDR3 here is CASKYTGLGYGYTF. In nucleotides, the CDR3 is TGTGCCAGCAAATATACAGGGTTGGGCTATGGCTACACCTTC.

This clone was seen once. V is TRBV2 and J is TRBJ2-2; D is perhaps TRBD1 (5 bases). The V gene's germline CDR1 is SNHLY and CDR2 FYNNEI. Trimming took 6 bases from V and 6 from J, leaving 14 bases between them. This CDR3 comprises 14 residues. CDR3 DNA: TGTGCCAGCAGGACAGTTGCCAGGGCCGGGGAGCTGTTTTTT. As protein: CASRTVARAGELFF.

The chain recombines TRBV2 with TRBJ2-1; the D gene is possibly TRBD1 (6 bases). The ends were cut back, 6 bases at V and 7 bases at J, with 13 bases in the middle. The CDR3 consists of 13 residues. The germline V gene has CDR1 SNHLY and CDR2 FYNNEI. The CDR3 DNA reads as TGTGCCAGCAGCCACGAGGGGGTAAATGAGCAGTTCTTC. It is translated as CASSHEGVNEQFF. Combining the CDR3 with reference TRBV2 and TRBJ2-1 gives the whole variable domain EPEVTQTPSHQVTQMGQEVILRCVPISNHLYFYWYRQILGQKVEFLVSFYNNEISEKSEIFDDQFSVERPDGSNFTLKIRSTKLEDSAMYFCASSHEGVNEQFFGPGTRLTVL.

The chain uses TRBV18 and TRBJ1-2; 8 nucleotides align to TRBD1. The V gene's germline CDR1 is KGHSH and CDR2 LQKENI. This CDR3 contains 13 residues. The J segment lost 6 bases and the V segment lost 3 bases, leaving 3 bases of the junction unmatched. The CDR3 nucleotides are TGTGCCAGCTCACCGGACAGGGCGGATGGCTACACCTTC. Translation: CASSPDRADGYTF.

The J gene is TRBJ1-2, the V gene TRBV6-5; D is undetermined. V lost 6 bases and J 3 bases, leaving 14 bases between the germline ends. This CDR3 has 14 residues. Germline CDR1 and CDR2: MNHEY and SVGAGI. CDR3 amino acids: CASRGDGLYYGYTF. The CDR3, as DNA: TGTGCCAGCAGGGGAGACGGGCTATACTATGGCTACACCTTC.

The V call is TRBV5-1, the J call TRBJ1-4; D is unresolved. V was cut by 0 bases and J by 0 bases, with 9 bases left in between. The CDR3 runs 16 residues. Germline V CDR1 and CDR2: SGHRS, YFSETQ. CDR3 in DNA: TGCGCCAGCAGCTTGGTACACAGAGCAACTAATGAAAAACTGTTTTTT. Translating it yields CASSLVHRATNEKLFF.

This clone was picked up a small number of times. This chain joins TRBV11-2 and TRBJ1-2, with D tentatively TRBD1 (5 bases). The CDR3 totals 14 residues. Per the germline V gene, CDR1 is SGHAT and CDR2 is FQNNGV. Trimming took off 2 bases at V and 6 bases at J, with 13 bases between the two ends. This chain's CDR3 is CASSLSQGFDGYTF. The DNA of the CDR3 is TGTGCCAGCAGCTTATCTCAGGGATTTGATGGCTACACCTTC. The full variable domain, rest sourced from reference TRBV11-2 and TRBJ1-2, is EAGVAQSPRYKIIEKRQSVAFWCNPISGHATLYWYQQILGQGPKLLIQFQNNGVVDDSQLPKDRFSAERLKGVDSTLKIQPAKLEDSAVYLCASSLSQGFDGYTFGSGTRLTVV.

The chain employs TRBV18 and TRBJ2-5; D is uncertain. Trimming left V 4 bases short and J 5 bases short, with 11 bases between. Looked up from germline, CDR1 is KGHSH and CDR2 is LQKENI. This CDR3 has 13 residues. Here the CDR3 reads CASSLISSETQYF. Written as DNA, the CDR3 is TGTGCCAGCTCACTGATTAGTTCGGAGACCCAGTACTTC.

J is TRBJ1-1 and V is TRBV4-1; 7 bases map to TRBD1. Unmatched junction bases numbered 8, after V lost 1 base and J lost 3 bases. Per germline, CDR1 MGHRA and CDR2 YSYEKL. The CDR3 totals 16 residues. The CDR3 region has the DNA TGCGCCAGCAGCCAAGTGGGGACAGAGGGCCACACTGAAGCTTTCTTT. Protein product: CASSQVGTEGHTEAFF.

This clone was counted a single time. The rearrangement links TRBV6-2 or TRBV6-3 to TRBJ1-5; D unresolved. Germline CDR1 reads MNHEY; CDR2 reads SVGEGT. The CDR3 length is 14 residues. Between the trimmed V and J ends, which lost 6 bases and 6 bases, there was a span of 15 bases. CDR3 sequence: CASSQTVRGQPQHF. The CDR3 nucleotides are TGTGCCAGCAGCCAGACCGTGCGAGGTCAGCCCCAGCATTTT.

The chain couples TRBV6-5 to TRBJ2-5, with TRBD1 matching 8 bases. Germline V gene lookup returns CDR1 MNHEY and CDR2 SVGAGI. CDR3 length: 16 amino acids. After removal of 0 bases from V and 5 bases from J, the junction contained 8 bases not matched to a gene. The CDR3: CASSYSQGAGGETQYF. CDR3 DNA: TGTGCCAGCAGTTACTCGCAGGGGGCTGGAGGGGAGACCCAGTACTTC.

The V and J genes are TRBV27 and TRBJ1-1; weak D call: TRBD1 (5 bases). Germline assignment: CDR1 MNHEY and CDR2 SMNVEV (reference sequence). This CDR3 region has 13 residues. The V and J ends lost 5 bases and 0 bases respectively, with 7 bases between them. CDR3 sequence: CASSIQVNTEAFF. CDR3 nucleotide sequence: TGTGCCAGCAGTATACAGGTGAACACTGAAGCTTTCTTT.

The J gene is TRBJ1-3, the V gene TRBV6-5; possible D gene TRBD1, 5 bases. Trimming took 2 bases from V and 2 from J, leaving 10 bases between them. CDR1 is MNHEY, CDR2 SVGAGI, per germline. The CDR3 runs 15 residues. The chain's CDR3 is CASSYGGAAGNTIYF. In DNA, the CDR3 is TGTGCCAGCAGTTACGGCGGGGCCGCTGGAAACACCATATATTTT.

This chain connects TRBV25-1 to TRBJ1-1, with D possibly matching TRBD1 (5 bases). V gave up 6 bases and J gave up 5 bases, with 19 bases separating them. CDR1 and CDR2 from the germline V gene are MGHDK and SYGVNS. This CDR3 contains 15 residues. The DNA for the CDR3 is TGTGCCAGCAGCCGAGACCCTCAGGGCGGAACTGAAGCTTTCTTT. Its translation: CASSRDPQGGTEAFF.

The rearrangement links TRBV5-6 to TRBJ2-4; TRBD2 matches at 8 bases. The ends lost 0 bases at V and 2 bases at J; junction bases unmatched: 10. Germline V CDR1 and CDR2: SGHDT, YYEEEE. The CDR3 is 18 amino acids. CDR3 nucleotide sequence: TGTGCCAGCAGCTTGGTGTTCAGCGGGAGTGGGTCCAAAAACATTCAGTACTTC. Its translation is CASSLVFSGSGSKNIQYF.

The V and J genes are TRBV4-1 and TRBJ2-7; D is uncertain. Trimming took off 1 base at V and 2 bases at J, with 15 bases between the two ends. This CDR3 region has 16 residues. Germline assignment: CDR1 MGHRA and CDR2 YSYEKL. The CDR3 loop reads CASSQAAGFLTYEQYF. Here the CDR3 DNA reads TGCGCCAGCAGCCAAGCCGCCGGTTTCTTAACCTACGAGCAGTACTTC.

The chain has TRBV14 and TRBJ1-2; D is perhaps TRBD1 (6 bases). CDR1 is SGHDN, CDR2 FVKESK, per germline. V was trimmed by 5 bases and J by 5 bases, leaving 15 bases between them. This CDR3 is 14 amino acids long. CDR3 coding DNA: TGTGCCAGCAGCGATTTAACAGGGCCTTATGGCTACACCTTC. Residues: CASSDLTGPYGYTF.

This sequence joins TRBV6-5 and TRBJ2-6; 8 positions agree with TRBD1. The CDR3 has 15 amino acids. The V and J ends lost 6 bases and 2 bases, in that order; junction bases with no gene match: 3. Germline CDR1 reads MNHEY; CDR2 reads SVGAGI. This chain's CDR3 is CASRGTGAGANVLTF. The CDR3, as DNA: TGTGCCAGCAGGGGGACAGGTGCTGGGGCCAACGTCCTGACTTTC.

Worth noting for this clone: This sample also contains other DNA sequences that code for the same CDR3. V is TRBV5-1 and J is TRBJ2-1, with TRBD1 matching 8 bases. Germline CDR1 reads SGHRS; CDR2 reads YFSETQ. Germline trimming cut 3 bases from V and 3 bases from J; bases unmatched to any gene: 2. CDR3 length equals 14 residues. The CDR3 coding sequence is TGCGCCAGCAGCTCTGGGACAGGCTACAATGAGCAGTTCTTC. It encodes CASSSGTGYNEQFF.

This sequence joins TRBV11-2 and TRBJ1-4; no firm D call. The germline gives CDR1 SGHAT, CDR2 FQNNGV. The V end lost 0 bases, the J end lost 0 bases, and 14 bases lay between the germline ends. The CDR3 loop spans 18 amino acids. This CDR3 is CASSLEFVPIPTNEKLFF. CDR3 coding DNA: TGTGCCAGCAGCTTAGAATTTGTCCCTATCCCAACTAATGAAAAACTGTTTTTT.

This chain uses TRBV23-1 with TRBJ1-5; 9 nucleotides match TRBD1. TRBV23-1 is sorted into the ORF group, with uncertain function. The junction had 7 bases not matched to a gene; V was cut back by 3 bases and J by 7 bases. The length of the CDR3 is 15 residues. The CDR3 reads CASSHPDRGRQPQHF. As DNA, the CDR3 is TGCGCCAGCAGTCACCCGGACAGGGGTCGGCAGCCCCAGCATTTT.

This clone was picked up a small number of times. V usage is TRBV29-1 and J usage is TRBJ2-1; 8 bases line up with TRBD2. This CDR3 has 13 amino acids. Per germline, CDR1 SQVTM and CDR2 ANQGSEA. V gave up 3 bases and J gave up 4 bases; unmatched junction bases: 2. The CDR3 coding sequence is TGCAGCGTTGATGGGACTAGTTACAATGAGCAGTTCTTC. Encoded protein: CSVDGTSYNEQFF.